The 9 T cell receptor beta chains below come from one sample, sequenced in a study of HIV-infected children after antiretroviral therapy interruption. Treatment denoted: PENTA 11 planned treatment interruption arm or continuous ART arm. RNA-based 3' RACE libraries used unique molecular identifiers. TCRdb re-called the 3' RACE reads with MiXCR, one entry per CDR3 protein. The sample contains approximately 95,000 distinct CDR3 sequences, about 7% of which appear only once. The specimen was CD45RA+ CD4+ T cells from PBMCs, pooled from several time points, collected from a donor given antiretroviral therapy, either interrupted or continuous. Indicated subset: naive CD4+ CD45RA+ CD45RO- T cells. All receptors derive from a pool of human donors with HIV.

The chain recombines TRBV2 with TRBJ2-1; D may correspond to TRBD1 or TRBD2 (5 bases each). There are 15 residues in the CDR3. Germline V gene lookup returns CDR1 SNHLY and CDR2 FYNNEI. Between the trimmed V and J ends, which lost 7 bases and 0 bases, there was a span of 13 bases. The CDR3 nucleotides read TGTGCCAGCACCCGGGACGGGGTCTCCTACAATGAGCAGTTCTTC. Protein product: CASTRDGVSYNEQFF.

At least ten counts were recorded for this clonotype. V is TRBV5-5 and J is TRBJ2-7; D is perhaps TRBD1 (5 bases). V dropped 1 base and J dropped 2 bases, with 13 bases sitting between them. The CDR3 runs 15 residues. The germline V gene encodes CDR1 SGHKS and CDR2 YYEKEE (reference sequence). The CDR3 sequence: CASSLFSRATYEQYF. CDR3 bases: TGTGCCAGCAGCTTGTTTTCCAGGGCTACCTACGAGCAGTACTTC.

This clonotype was detected ten times or more. This chain joins TRBV28 and TRBJ1-3; D is perhaps TRBD1 (6 bases). Germline CDR1 is MDHEN and CDR2 is SYDVKM. The CDR3 runs to 13 residues. Trimming pared 7 bases from V and 3 bases from J, leaving 10 bases between. The CDR3 here is CASTTGFGNTIYF. The CDR3, as DNA: TGTGCCAGCACAACAGGGTTTGGAAACACCATATATTTT.

The chain employs TRBV19 and TRBJ1-5; 7 bases match TRBD1. The ends lost 0 bases at V and 6 bases at J; junction bases unmatched: 14. The V gene's germline CDR1 is LNHDA and CDR2 SQIVND (reference sequence). The CDR3 sequence is 18 residues long. Written as DNA, the CDR3 is TGTGCCAGTAGTATAGAGGGGGACAGCATCCCGAGAGGTCAGCCCCAGCATTTT. The encoded protein is CASSIEGDSIPRGQPQHF. Full variable domain (outside the CDR3, taken from reference TRBV19 and TRBJ1-5): DGGITQSPKYLFRKEGQNVTLSCEQNLNHDAMYWYRQDPGQGLRLIYYSQIVNDFQKGDIAEGYSVSREKKESFPLTVTSAQKNPTAFYLCASSIEGDSIPRGQPQHFGDGTRLSIL.

This clonotype appeared many times. The rearrangement links TRBV28 to TRBJ2-7; TRBD2 aligns across 9 bases. The germline gives CDR1 MDHEN, CDR2 SYDVKM. The junction had 7 bases not matched to a gene; V was cut back by 10 bases and J by 3 bases. The CDR3 runs to 13 residues. CDR3 sequence (DNA): TGTGCCACCCGACTAGCGGCGATCTACGAGCAGTACTTC. This translates into CATRLAAIYEQYF.

The sample holds a few counts of this clonotype. The chain links TRBV10-1 to TRBJ2-1; 12 bases map to TRBD2. Trimming removed 2 bases from V and 13 bases from J; junction bases left unmatched: 6. The CDR3 has 14 residues. Germline loops: CDR1 WNHNN, CDR2 SYGVQD (reference sequence). The CDR3 loop is CASSESLAGGRQFF. As DNA, the CDR3 is TGCGCCAGCAGTGAGAGCCTAGCGGGGGGGCGACAGTTCTTC.

This clonotype was observed a few times. The genes are TRBV12-3 or TRBV12-4 and TRBJ2-3; D perhaps matches TRBD2 (6 bases). The CDR3 length is 15 residues. V lost 6 bases to trimming and J lost 5 bases, with 18 bases between them. CDR3 amino acids: CASSHRLVTGDTQYF. The CDR3 nucleotides are TGTGCCAGCAGCCATCGACTAGTAACGGGAGATACGCAGTATTTT.

This clonotype was seen ten or more times. The chain is built from TRBV20-1 and TRBJ2-1; possibly TRBD1 or TRBD2 for D (6 bases each). The CDR3 has 16 residues. The ends were cut back, 1 base at V and 3 bases at J, with 16 bases in the middle. Germline values: CDR1 DFQATT, CDR2 SNEGSKA (reference sequence). For the CDR3, the DNA is TGCAGTGCTAGAGGGGGGGCAGGGGTTGGCTACAATGAGCAGTTCTTC. It codes for CSARGGAGVGYNEQFF.

This clonotype was detected many times. This chain links TRBV11-2 with TRBJ2-7; D uncertain. This CDR3 comprises 13 residues. CDR1 SGHAT and CDR2 FQNNGV come from the germline V gene. Between the trimmed V and J ends, which lost 5 bases and 4 bases, there was a span of 12 bases. Written as DNA, the CDR3 is TGTGCCAGCAGCCCCCCTTTTAAGTACGAGCAGTACTTC. Protein sequence: CASSPPFKYEQYF.